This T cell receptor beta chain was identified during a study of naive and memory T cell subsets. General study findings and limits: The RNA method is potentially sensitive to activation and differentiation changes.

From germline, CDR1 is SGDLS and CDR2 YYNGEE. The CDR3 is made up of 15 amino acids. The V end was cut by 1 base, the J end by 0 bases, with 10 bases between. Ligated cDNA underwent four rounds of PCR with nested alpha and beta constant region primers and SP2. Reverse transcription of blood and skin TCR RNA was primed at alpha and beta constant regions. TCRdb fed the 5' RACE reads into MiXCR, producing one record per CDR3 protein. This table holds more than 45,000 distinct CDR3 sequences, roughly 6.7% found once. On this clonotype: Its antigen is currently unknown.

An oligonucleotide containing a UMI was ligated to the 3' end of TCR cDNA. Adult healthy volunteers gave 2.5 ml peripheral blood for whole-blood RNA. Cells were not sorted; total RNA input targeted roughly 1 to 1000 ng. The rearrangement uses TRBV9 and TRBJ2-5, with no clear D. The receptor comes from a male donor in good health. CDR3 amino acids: CASSVSGSYQETQYF. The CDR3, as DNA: TGTGCCAGCAGCGTATCAGGATCGTACCAAGAGACCCAGTACTTC.